These T cell receptor beta chains were read from a single sample in a study of T cell repertoires in cytomegalovirus infection. Via MiXCR, TCRdb re-called the reads, giving one row per CDR3 protein. The table includes under 150,000 distinct CDR3 sequences, 20% to 30% detected once. The antigens for these receptors are not known. The sequenced sample consisted of PBMCs, sequenced either directly or after in vitro stimulation (not recorded which). Every receptor here comes from a human donor in good health (CMV status not recorded). Some clones in this sample may be carry-over from other donors' samples. CDR3s include the opening cysteine and the closing phenylalanine or tryptophan. D genes are given only for firm matches. Where a row states a size, it is once, few, many or the class of an expanded clone; other rows omit it.

abundance: -
j_gene: TRBJ2-1
v_gene: TRBV12-3/TRBV12-4
d_gene: -
CDR3nt: TGTGCCAGCAGTTTGACCCGCTCCTACAATGAGCAGTTCTTC
CDR3aa: CASSLTRSYNEQFF

abundance: many
j_gene: TRBJ1-6
v_gene: TRBV4-3
d_gene: -
CDR3nt: TGCGCCAGCAGCCGAGTAACAGGGCTTTACAATTCACCCCTCCACTTT
CDR3aa: CASSRVTGLYNSPLHF

abundance: -
j_gene: TRBJ2-1
v_gene: TRBV7-6
d_gene: -
CDR3nt: TGTGCCAGCAGCTTAGGGATAAACAGGGACAATGAGCAGTTCTTC
CDR3aa: CASSLGINRDNEQFF

abundance: few
j_gene: TRBJ2-1
v_gene: TRBV7-9
d_gene: TRBD2
CDR3nt: TGTGCCAGCAGCCCGCGCGTTGTAGCGGGAATGTCCTACAATGAGCAGTTCTTC
CDR3aa: CASSPRVVAGMSYNEQFF

abundance: many
j_gene: TRBJ2-3
v_gene: TRBV7-2
d_gene: TRBD2
CDR3nt: TGTGCCAGCAGCTTAGCTGGCGGGAGGGCCACAGATACGCAGTATTTT
CDR3aa: CASSLAGGRATDTQYF

abundance: -
j_gene: TRBJ2-1
v_gene: TRBV19
d_gene: -
CDR3nt: TGTGCCAGTAGTATCACGGGACTCGTCCGAGGTGAGCAGTTCTTC
CDR3aa: CASSITGLVRGEQFF

abundance: few
j_gene: TRBJ2-7
v_gene: TRBV28
d_gene: TRBD2
CDR3nt: TGTGCCAGCAGTTTCCTAGCGGGAAACTACGAGCAGTACTTC
CDR3aa: CASSFLAGNYEQYF

abundance: -
j_gene: TRBJ2-5
v_gene: TRBV18
d_gene: -
CDR3nt: TGTGCCAGCTCACCACAATACTCCAGGATTCAAGAGACCCAGTACTTC
CDR3aa: CASSPQYSRIQETQYF

abundance: many
j_gene: TRBJ1-1
v_gene: TRBV7-2
d_gene: -
CDR3nt: TGTGCCAGCAGCTTATATTTCTTGGGGGATGAAGCTTTCTTT
CDR3aa: CASSLYFLGDEAFF

abundance: few
j_gene: TRBJ2-1
v_gene: TRBV11-2
d_gene: TRBD2
CDR3nt: TGTGCCAGCAGCAAAGGGACTACCATAACCTACAATGAGCAGTTCTTC
CDR3aa: CASSKGTTITYNEQFF

abundance: -
j_gene: TRBJ2-3
v_gene: TRBV7-9
d_gene: -
CDR3nt: TGTGCCAGCAGCACTAGCAGGGACAGCGTTTTTGGCACAGATACGCAGTATTTT
CDR3aa: CASSTSRDSVFGTDTQYF

abundance: many
j_gene: TRBJ2-7
v_gene: TRBV4-2
d_gene: TRBD2
CDR3nt: TGTGCCAGCAGCCAAGATAGCTTGGCTAGCGGCTTAGGGTACGAGCAGTACTTC
CDR3aa: CASSQDSLASGLGYEQYF

abundance: many
j_gene: TRBJ2-2
v_gene: TRBV7-2
d_gene: -
CDR3nt: TGTGCCAGCAGCTTATTCCGGGGGATGACCGGGGAGCTGTTTTTT
CDR3aa: CASSLFRGMTGELFF

abundance: -
j_gene: TRBJ2-5
v_gene: TRBV9
d_gene: -
CDR3nt: TGTGTCAGCAGCGCCCGGGGAGAAGCGGCGTACCAAGAGACCCAGTACTTC
CDR3aa: CVSSARGEAAYQETQYF

abundance: few
j_gene: TRBJ1-2
v_gene: TRBV6-1
d_gene: TRBD1
CDR3nt: TGTGCCAGCAGTAACCGGGACAGGTCTAATGGCTACACCTTC
CDR3aa: CASSNRDRSNGYTF

abundance: -
j_gene: TRBJ2-1
v_gene: TRBV27
d_gene: -
CDR3nt: TGTGCCAGCAGTTTATCCCGTTTTGCTTCGAGCTCCTACAATGAGCAGTTCTTC
CDR3aa: CASSLSRFASSSYNEQFF

abundance: few
j_gene: TRBJ2-1
v_gene: TRBV7-9
d_gene: TRBD2
CDR3nt: TGTGCCAGCAGCCCCCGGGGGGATGAGCAGTTCTTC
CDR3aa: CASSPRGDEQFF

abundance: -
j_gene: TRBJ2-5
v_gene: TRBV19
d_gene: -
CDR3nt: TGTGCCAGTAGTCCCCCGGGGTGGGGGAGAACACTTGGGACCCAGTACTTC
CDR3aa: CASSPPGWGRTLGTQYF

abundance: -
j_gene: TRBJ1-5
v_gene: TRBV7-9
d_gene: -
CDR3nt: TGTGCCAGCAGCTTAGAGGGGGATCAGCCCCAGCATTTT
CDR3aa: CASSLEGDQPQHF

abundance: few
j_gene: TRBJ2-1
v_gene: TRBV5-5
d_gene: TRBD2
CDR3nt: TGTGCCAGCAGCTGGGAGCGGGAATCCTACAATGAGCAGTTCTTC
CDR3aa: CASSWERESYNEQFF

abundance: few
j_gene: TRBJ2-3
v_gene: TRBV12-3/TRBV12-4
d_gene: -
CDR3nt: TGTGCCAGCAGCCCCTCTAGCGCACGCACAGATACGCAGTATTTT
CDR3aa: CASSPSSARTDTQYF

abundance: many
j_gene: TRBJ2-3
v_gene: TRBV6-5
d_gene: TRBD2
CDR3nt: TGTGCCAGCAGTTACTCGGGCGCAGCGGGATCACCGGCTACGCAGTATTTT
CDR3aa: CASSYSGAAGSPATQYF

abundance: -
j_gene: TRBJ1-1
v_gene: TRBV6-2/TRBV6-3
d_gene: -
CDR3nt: TGTGCCACCGATCCGCCAGGGGACCTGGTGAACACTGAAGCTTTCTTT
CDR3aa: CATDPPGDLVNTEAFF

abundance: -
j_gene: TRBJ2-1
v_gene: TRBV19
d_gene: -
CDR3nt: TGTGCCAGTAGCCAAACCCGGACGTCCCATGAGCAGTTCTTC
CDR3aa: CASSQTRTSHEQFF

abundance: many
j_gene: TRBJ2-7
v_gene: TRBV7-2
d_gene: TRBD2
CDR3nt: TGTGCCAGCAGCTTAGAGGGGACTAGCGGGTCAGGAGGTACATACGAGCAGTACTTC
CDR3aa: CASSLEGTSGSGGTYEQYF

abundance: many
j_gene: TRBJ2-7
v_gene: TRBV20-1
d_gene: -
CDR3nt: TGCAGTGCTAGCGTTAGGGTACGAGGCGAGCAGTACTTC
CDR3aa: CSASVRVRGEQYF

abundance: -
j_gene: TRBJ1-4
v_gene: TRBV5-8
d_gene: -
CDR3nt: TGTGCCAGCAGCTTACAGGGTCAAACTAATGAAAAACTGTTTTTT
CDR3aa: CASSLQGQTNEKLFF

abundance: -
j_gene: TRBJ1-6
v_gene: TRBV12-3/TRBV12-4
d_gene: TRBD1
CDR3nt: TGTGTCAGCAGACAGGGAGGGAATTCACCCCTCCACTTT
CDR3aa: CVSRQGGNSPLHF

abundance: many
j_gene: TRBJ2-1
v_gene: TRBV6-1
d_gene: TRBD2
CDR3nt: TGTGCCAGCAGTAAGCCCCGACTAGCGGGGATCAATGAGCAGTTCTTC
CDR3aa: CASSKPRLAGINEQFF

abundance: few
j_gene: TRBJ2-1
v_gene: TRBV6-5
d_gene: -
CDR3nt: TGTGCCAGCAGCTTGGCCCGGGCGGCCTACAATGAGCAGTTCTTC
CDR3aa: CASSLARAAYNEQFF

abundance: many
j_gene: TRBJ2-7
v_gene: TRBV20-1
d_gene: TRBD1
CDR3nt: TGCAGTGCTAGAGTAGGGACAGGGGGCCCCGAGCAGTACTTC
CDR3aa: CSARVGTGGPEQYF

abundance: -
j_gene: TRBJ2-7
v_gene: TRBV10-2
d_gene: TRBD2
CDR3nt: TGCGCCAGCAGAGCGTACACTAGCGGTAGCTCCTACGAGCAGTACTTC
CDR3aa: CASRAYTSGSSYEQYF

abundance: once
j_gene: TRBJ1-1
v_gene: TRBV6-2/TRBV6-3
d_gene: -
CDR3nt: TGTGCCAGCAGTTACGGTTTCAGGGGGAACACTGAAGCTTTCTTT
CDR3aa: CASSYGFRGNTEAFF

abundance: few
j_gene: TRBJ1-5
v_gene: TRBV27
d_gene: TRBD1
CDR3nt: TGTGCCAGCAGGGGACAGTACAATCAGCCCCAGCATTTT
CDR3aa: CASRGQYNQPQHF